One TCR beta chain is described in this entry. Antigen: not known. One end of the junction varies from germline; a read error may be responsible. This entry belongs to a study of type 1 regulatory T cells. Turning to the study itself: This in vitro CD4 product, T-allo10, is enriched for Tr1 cells and alloantigen-specific.

Study results and caveats: Tr1 cells had a more restricted TCR repertoire than non-Tr1 cells.

TCRdb reprocessed the reads with MiXCR, giving one entry per CDR3 protein. The sample shows about 71,000 distinct CDR3 sequences, under 25% of them seen only once. Sequencing used cultured type 1 regulatory T (Tr1) cells, either the whole culture or a sorted fraction (not recorded which). The receptor's source is a human donor in good health.

CDR3 sequence: CASSLGLDNEQFF. For the CDR3, the DNA is TGTGCTAGCAGCTTAGGGCTGGACAATGAGCAGTTCTTC. This chain uses TRBV7-7 with TRBJ2-1; D is ambiguous. This CDR3 contains 13 residues. The germline CDR1 and CDR2 sequences are SSHAT and FNYEAQ (reference sequence).